This T cell receptor beta chain comes out of a study of human T cells and chemical hapten exposure listed by TCRdb under 2021. At the level of the whole study: For sensitization, 2% DPC in acetone was applied to a 2 cm by 2 cm area of upper inner arm skin. Throughout the roughly 24-week study period, patients were also given weekly therapeutic DPC doses on the scalp. For TCR sequencing, blood came from approximately 29 alopecia patients at anywhere from one to four time points (pre-sensitization, 2, 6 and 24 weeks). Blood samples were taken from patients before sensitization (week 0) and then at 2, 6 and about 24 weeks after DPC sensitization. The patient cohort, mostly female, included alopecia areata with under or over 50% scalp involvement, alopecia totalis and alopecia universalis. Libraries were pooled for sequencing, and per-sample TCR yields varied mainly because of small differences in library volumes within the pool. Patch testing was performed on the upper back with Finn chambers containing 0.01% DPC, and the patch tests were scored after 6 days according to International Contact Dermatitis Research Group standards. Peripheral blood TCR repertoire changes were tracked in vivo in alopecia patients during primary and secondary sensitization to the hapten diphenylcyclopropenone (DPC). General study outcomes and caveats: Expanded TCRs formed significantly more large CDR3 similarity clusters than pre-sensitization or healthy control sets, consistent with antigen-driven responses. DPC sensitization did not change the number of TCRs with a frequency above 1 in 1000, and there was no evidence of changes in global repertoire structure. Repeated subsampling changed both the strength of the expansion versus patch-test correlation and the threshold at which the correlation became significant. Patch test score was positively correlated with the number of PT1 expanded TCRs, with significance at thresholds 8, 16 and 32 but not at 4. Because all patients had alopecia, a presumed autoimmune disease, the immune response of the patients might differ from that of healthy individuals.

This clonotype was observed a few times. It lacks a known antigen. Base quality data are lacking; no much larger clone is found one base away. The meaning of the sample's time point label: pre-sensitization, week 0. The sample's treatment or condition label is to be understood as: therapeutic diphenylcyclopropenone sensitization with weekly scalp DPC. Blood at each patch-test visit was drawn before the patch test was applied. Patients were eligible if aged 18 to 70, diagnosed with alopecia and judged suitable for DPC therapy, and pregnant patients were excluded. Unfractionated whole blood was collected in Tempus Blood RNA tubes, and total RNA was extracted from that blood. Including cysteine and phenylalanine, the CDR3 has 15 amino acids. CDR3 DNA is the only sequence kept; it has 45 bases, read in frame from the first base. CDR1 is given as MNHEY and CDR2 as SVGAGI, both from the germline V gene. V and J lose 0 bases and 1 base, and a span of 8 bases separates them.

The library was generated by RACE. Sequencing was carried out with a NextSeq 500. During library preparation, unique molecular identifiers were attached to individual cDNA molecules so that TCRs could be counted in a quantitative, reproducible way. Both TCR alpha and TCR beta chains were sequenced from each blood RNA sample. Processing in the source paper ran as follows. Samples had a median of around 92,000 TCRs, with a range from roughly 23,224 to 700,000. The Decombinator software suite was used to annotate the V, J and CDR3 of the TCR reads. Every sample was subsampled to the same number of TCRs (28,000) for the PS versus PT1 abundance plots. TCRs were defined as expanded if absent before sensitization and observed at least eight times at the 2-week time point. TCRdb passed the public sequencing reads through fastp at Q25 and MiXCR, retaining productive beta sequences. Rows with a matching CDR3 protein are joined into one entry that keeps the most common DNA and genes. None of the V and J calls come from the authors' own analysis; TCRdb made them. Here the sample has around 380,000 distinct CDR3 sequences; roughly 6% occur a single time. The ten biggest clones cover around 8.6% of the sample.

This sample comprised whole blood, obtained in connection with sensitization to the hapten diphenylcyclopropenone (DPC). The receptor chain draws on TRBV6-5 and TRBJ2-3; the D gene is not confidently resolved. The origin of this receptor is a young woman with alopecia areata. Some clones in this sample may be carry-over from other donors' samples. The nucleotide sequence is TGTGCCAGCAGTTACTCGATCCAGGGCACAGATACGCAGTATTTT. The resulting protein is CASSYSIQGTDTQYF.